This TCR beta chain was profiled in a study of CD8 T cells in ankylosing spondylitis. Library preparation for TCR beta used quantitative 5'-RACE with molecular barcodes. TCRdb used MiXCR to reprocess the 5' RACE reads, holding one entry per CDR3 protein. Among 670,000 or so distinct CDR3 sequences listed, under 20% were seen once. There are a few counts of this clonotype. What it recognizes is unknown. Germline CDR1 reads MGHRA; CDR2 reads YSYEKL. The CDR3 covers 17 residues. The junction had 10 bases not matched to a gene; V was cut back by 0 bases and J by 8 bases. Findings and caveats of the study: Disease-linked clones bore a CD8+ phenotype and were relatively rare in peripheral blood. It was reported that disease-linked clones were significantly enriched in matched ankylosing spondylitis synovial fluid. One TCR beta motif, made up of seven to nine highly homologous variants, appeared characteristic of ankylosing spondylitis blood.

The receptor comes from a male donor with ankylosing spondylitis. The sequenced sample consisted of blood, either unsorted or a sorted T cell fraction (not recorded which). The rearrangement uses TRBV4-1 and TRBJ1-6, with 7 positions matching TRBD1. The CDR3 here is CASSQDHRGLGDSPLHF. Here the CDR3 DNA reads TGCGCCAGCAGCCAAGATCACAGGGGCCTAGGGGATTCACCCCTCCACTTT.